This T cell receptor (beta chain) comes out of a study of blood T cell repertoires in COVID-19. At the level of the study: The United States, Italy and Spain were the sources of the acute and convalescent COVID-19 samples. Sources were T cells, B-cell-depleted T cells, or PBMCs; the material itself was cDNA or gDNA.

V lost 7 bases and J lost 1; bases outside the gene matches: 6. Germline V lookup: CDR1 MNHNY, CDR2 SVGAGI (reference sequence). This CDR3 has 14 amino acids. Data came from immunoSEQ multiplex PCR; TCRdb stores just in-frame clones and leaves some out. The sample gives 65,000 to 75,000 clones, roughly 80% of which show up once; 9% to 10% is in the top ten. The sample consisted of peripheral blood. This chain uses TRBV6-6 with TRBJ1-1; 7 bases align to TRBD1. The source is a woman older than 75 with acute or convalescent COVID-19. CDR3 nucleotide sequence: TGTGCCAGCAACGACAGGGTCGGGAACACTGAAGCTTTCTTT. This translates into CASNDRVGNTEAFF.